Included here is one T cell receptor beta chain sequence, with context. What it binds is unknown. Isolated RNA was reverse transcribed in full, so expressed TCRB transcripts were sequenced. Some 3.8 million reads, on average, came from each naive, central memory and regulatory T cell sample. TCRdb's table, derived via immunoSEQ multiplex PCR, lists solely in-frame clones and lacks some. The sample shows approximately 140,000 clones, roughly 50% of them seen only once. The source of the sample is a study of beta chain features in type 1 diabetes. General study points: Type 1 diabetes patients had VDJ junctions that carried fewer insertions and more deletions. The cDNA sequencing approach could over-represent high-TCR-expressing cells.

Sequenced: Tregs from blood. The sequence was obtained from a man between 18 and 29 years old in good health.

The chain's CDR3 is CASSWDRVNGGYTF. Written as DNA, the CDR3 is TGTGCCAGCAGTTGGGACAGGGTCAATGGTGGCTACACCTTC. V gene TRBV6-5 combines with J gene TRBJ1-2, with 9 bases identical to TRBD1. Germline lookup yields CDR1 MNHEY and CDR2 SVGAGI. V shed 4 bases and J 7 bases; nucleotides not matched to a gene: 7. CDR3 size: 14 residues.